The TCR beta chain described here comes from a study of CD8 T cells in ankylosing spondylitis. General study results and limits: Within ankylosing spondylitis blood, a TCR beta motif made up of eight or nine highly homologous variants appeared to be characteristic. A CD8+ phenotype characterized the disease-linked clones, which were relatively rare in peripheral blood.

This clonotype was seen more than once but under ten times. Its specificity is not known. The V gene's germline CDR1 is SGHDN and CDR2 FVKESK. V was pared by 0 bases and J by 0 bases, with 4 bases of the junction left unmatched. This CDR3 has 18 residues. Using its own MiXCR run on the 5' RACE reads, TCRdb lists one record per CDR3 protein. The profile shows about 800,000 distinct CDR3 sequences, about an eighth of them singletons. This sequence originates from a male donor with ankylosing spondylitis. This chain uses TRBV14 with TRBJ2-6, with 8 positions matching TRBD1. The sample comprised blood, either unsorted or a sorted T cell fraction (not recorded which). CDR3 DNA: TGTGCCAGCAGCCAAGATCGAGGACAGGGCTCTGGGGCCAACGTCCTGACTTTC. Encoded protein: CASSQDRGQGSGANVLTF.